These 27 T cell receptor beta chains were all obtained from the same sample, sequenced in a study of T cell responses to AZD1222 COVID-19 vaccine. Method: immunoSEQ multiplex PCR; TCRdb's copy keeps in-frame clones and lacks some. The sample carries approximately 150,000 clones, roughly 93% recorded once. Material: peripheral blood, obtained 28 days after the second AZD1222 dose. The receptor source for this set is an adult who received the AZD1222 COVID-19 vaccine.

The rearrangement links TRBV5-6 to TRBJ1-1; TRBD1 aligns across 7 bases. V was pared by 4 bases and J by 1 base, with 7 bases of the junction left unmatched. Looked up from germline, CDR1 is SGHDT and CDR2 is YYEEEE. The CDR3 is made up of 15 amino acids. CDR3 bases: TGTGCCAGCAGCCCCTGGGACAGATGGAACACTGAAGCTTTCTTT. Its translation is CASSPWDRWNTEAFF.

The chain links TRBV18 to TRBJ1-1, with a possible D match to TRBD1 (5 bases). V was pared by 3 bases and J by 3 bases, with 8 bases between. This CDR3 is 13 amino acids long. Germline CDR1 reads KGHSH; CDR2 reads LQKENI. The CDR3 sequence is CASSPGVHTEAFF. The CDR3 coding sequence is TGTGCCAGCTCACCGGGGGTTCACACTGAAGCTTTCTTT.

This chain connects TRBV4-1 to TRBJ1-1; D remains ambiguous. The V gene's germline CDR1 is MGHRA and CDR2 YSYEKL. The ends were cut back, 0 bases at V and 0 bases at J, with 11 bases in the middle. CDR3 size: 16 residues. The CDR3 nucleotides read TGCGCCAGCAGCCAAGATCTGGCCAGGCTGAACACTGAAGCTTTCTTT. This encodes CASSQDLARLNTEAFF.

This clone was detected once. V is TRBV7-2 and J is TRBJ1-2; a possible D gene is TRBD1 (5 bases). Per germline, CDR1 SGHTA and CDR2 FQGNSA. This CDR3 is 15 amino acids long. The V end lost 1 base, the J end lost 0 bases, and 9 bases lay between the germline ends. The CDR3 bases are TGTGCCAGCAGCTTAGGTCAGGGCCCTAACTATGGCTACACCTTC. Its protein product is CASSLGQGPNYGYTF.

Note on this clone: Germline and junction disagree at one end, which may indicate a read error. The rearrangement joins TRBV6-4 to TRBJ2-3; unclear D gene. The CDR3 totals 12 residues. The germline V gene encodes CDR1 MRHNA and CDR2 SNTAGT. This CDR3 reads CASSNSLGTQYF. In DNA form, the CDR3 reads TGTGCCAGCAGTAACTCCCTAGGGACGCAGTATTTT.

The chain uses TRBV7-3 and TRBJ2-5; no clear D gene. This CDR3 comprises 18 residues. V lost 0 bases and J lost 5, with 22 bases in between. In germline, CDR1 is SGHTA, CDR2 FQGTGA. The CDR3 spells CASSLTGSYAPLGETQYF. The CDR3 DNA sequence: TGTGCCAGCAGCTTAACCGGCAGTTATGCCCCACTCGGGGAGACCCAGTACTTC.

The V call is TRBV5-4, the J call TRBJ1-1; TRBD1 aligns across 7 bases. CDR3 length: 15 amino acids. With V trimmed by 3 bases and J by 3 bases, 8 bases remained unmatched. Looked up from germline, CDR1 is SGHNT and CDR2 is YYREEE (reference sequence). The CDR3 sequence: CASSSPGQPYTEAFF. The CDR3, as DNA: TGTGCCAGCAGCTCCCCGGGACAGCCGTACACTGAAGCTTTCTTT.

The chain has TRBV2 and TRBJ2-3, with a weak D call TRBD2 (5 bases). In germline, CDR1 is SNHLY, CDR2 FYNNEI. V lost 6 bases and J 5 bases, leaving 15 bases between the germline ends. The CDR3 length is 14 residues. CDR3 sequence reads: CASRRTATGDTQYF. The CDR3 region has the DNA TGTGCCAGCAGGAGGACTGCCACCGGAGATACGCAGTATTTT. Variable domain in full (rest from reference TRBV2 and TRBJ2-3): EPEVTQTPSHQVTQMGQEVILRCVPISNHLYFYWYRQILGQKVEFLVSFYNNEISEKSEIFDDQFSVERPDGSNFTLKIRSTKLEDSAMYFCASRRTATGDTQYFGPGTRLTVL.

This chain connects TRBV14 to TRBJ2-5; D unresolved. The CDR3 has 15 residues. Germline CDR1 and CDR2: SGHDN and FVKESK. V shed 0 bases and J shed 2 bases, with 10 bases lying between them. CDR3 DNA: TGTGCCAGCAGCCAAGATCGTATGATTCAAGAGACCCAGTACTTC. Translating gives CASSQDRMIQETQYF.

This chain joins TRBV19 and TRBJ1-1; possibly TRBD1 for D (6 bases). This CDR3 has 13 residues. V was pared by 3 bases and J by 7 bases, with 12 bases between. CDR1 and CDR2 from the germline V gene are LNHDA and SQIVND (reference sequence). CDR3 loop: CASSIKGGIEAFF. The CDR3 bases are TGTGCCAGTAGTATTAAGGGGGGGATTGAAGCTTTCTTT.

The V and J genes are TRBV7-2 and TRBJ2-1; 10 bases map to TRBD2. V shed 5 bases, J shed 5 bases, and the junction held 15 bases outside the gene matches. This CDR3 has 18 amino acids. Germline V gene data show CDR1 as SGHTA and CDR2 as FQGNSA. The CDR3 here is CASSPRTPGLARDNEQFF. The CDR3 bases are TGTGCCAGCAGCCCCCGGACTCCGGGACTAGCGAGAGACAATGAGCAGTTCTTC.

The chain is built from TRBV5-1 and TRBJ2-3; TRBD2 matches 7 bases. Germline-derived CDR1 and CDR2 are SGHRS and YFSETQ. The CDR3 has 16 amino acids. The V and J ends lost 4 bases and 2 bases, in that order; junction bases with no gene match: 10. The chain's CDR3 is CASSPPGTTHTDTQYF. DNA of the CDR3: TGCGCCAGCAGCCCCCCCGGGACTACCCACACAGATACGCAGTATTTT.

Concerning this clone: This same CDR3 is encoded by further DNA sequences in the sample. The chain links TRBV18 to TRBJ1-3; tentatively, D is TRBD1 (5 bases). Trimming took 2 bases from V and 0 from J, leaving 8 bases between them. This CDR3 spans 15 amino acids. CDR1 and CDR2 from the germline V gene are KGHSH and LQKENI. The CDR3 here is CASSPSGTSGNTIYF. The CDR3 coding sequence is TGTGCCAGCTCACCAAGTGGGACCTCTGGAAACACCATATATTTT.

A few counts support this clone. The chain's CDR3 is CASSATGETQYF. CDR3 nucleotides: TGTGCCAGCAGCGCTACCGGGGAGACCCAGTACTTC. This sequence joins TRBV7-8 and TRBJ2-5; D remains unclear. CDR3 size: 12 residues. The V and J ends lost 5 bases and 5 bases respectively, with 9 bases between them. The germline V gene has CDR1 SGHVS and CDR2 FQNEAQ.

The J gene is TRBJ1-5, the V gene TRBV15; 7 bases fit TRBD1. The germline V gene encodes CDR1 LNHNV and CDR2 YYDKDF (reference sequence). The V and J ends lost 0 bases and 2 bases, in that order; junction bases with no gene match: 7. The CDR3 extends over 17 amino acids. The CDR3 loop reads CATSRDFKGAGNQPQHF. CDR3 coding DNA: TGTGCCACCAGCAGAGATTTCAAGGGGGCGGGCAATCAGCCCCAGCATTTT.

J is TRBJ1-5 and V is TRBV19, with D hard to call. Germline V gives CDR1 LNHDA, CDR2 SQIVND (reference sequence). CDR3 length: 15 residues. V was clipped by 1 base and J by 0 bases, with 7 bases between them. The CDR3: CASSIASPSNQPQHF. The CDR3 nucleotides read TGTGCCAGTAGTATAGCGAGTCCTAGCAATCAGCCCCAGCATTTT.

The CDR3 protein is CASGQDRSNQPQHF. The CDR3, as DNA: TGTGCTAGTGGCCAGGACAGGAGCAATCAGCCCCAGCATTTT. The V gene is TRBV12-5, the J gene TRBJ1-5, with 7 bases matching TRBD1. CDR1 is LGHNT, CDR2 FRNRAP, per germline. The CDR3 runs 14 residues. The junction had 3 bases not matched to a gene; V was cut back by 6 bases and J by 1 base.

This chain joins TRBV10-2 and TRBJ1-1; a possible D gene is TRBD1 (5 bases). This CDR3 region has 16 residues. V was shortened by 0 bases and J by 5 bases, with 16 bases between the two germline ends. The V gene's germline CDR1 is WSHSY and CDR2 SAAADI. CDR3 in amino acids: CASSESRAGARTEAFF. CDR3 coding DNA: TGCGCCAGCAGTGAGTCAAGGGCCGGGGCGCGGACTGAAGCTTTCTTT.

The chain carries TRBV12-3 or TRBV12-4 and TRBJ1-5; D gene unclear. Trimming shortened V by 0 bases and J by 4 bases, and 1 base separated the two germline ends. The CDR3 has 12 amino acids. The CDR3 loop is CASSLANQPQHF. In DNA, the CDR3 is TGTGCCAGCAGTTTAGCTAATCAGCCCCAGCATTTT.

In its sample, this clone was seen once. This chain uses TRBV7-2 with TRBJ2-3; TRBD2 might be the D (5 bases). Trimming removed 6 bases at V and 9 bases at J, with 10 bases between. This CDR3 is 11 amino acids long. CDR1 SGHTA and CDR2 FQGNSA come from the germline V gene. The CDR3 bases are TGTGCCAGCAGGACTATGGGAACGCAGTATTTT. The encoded protein is CASRTMGTQYF.

V and J are TRBV4-1 and TRBJ1-4, with 7 bases identical to TRBD1. The CDR3 totals 16 residues. Trimming took 2 bases from V and 5 from J; bases not matched to a gene: 8. Germline CDR1 reads MGHRA; CDR2 reads YSYEKL. The CDR3 is CASSQPTTGKNEKLFF. The DNA for the CDR3 is TGCGCCAGCAGCCAACCCACGACAGGGAAGAATGAAAAACTGTTTTTT.

The chain employs TRBV27 and TRBJ2-2; 11 nucleotides agree with TRBD2. Unmatched junction bases numbered 7, after V lost 5 bases and J lost 2 bases. Looked up from germline, CDR1 is MNHEY and CDR2 is SMNVEV (reference sequence). The CDR3 runs 17 residues. The CDR3 nucleotides read TGTGCCAGCAGTGCCTTCGGGACTAGCGGTAACACCGGGGAGCTGTTTTTT. Amino acid sequence: CASSAFGTSGNTGELFF.

V usage is TRBV3-1 (or the pseudogene TRBV3-2) and J usage is TRBJ1-2; TRBD1 matches at 7 bases. The CDR3 consists of 13 residues. Losses at the gene ends were 4 bases for V and 8 bases for J; bases not matched to a gene: 7. CDR1 LGHDT and CDR2 YNNKEL come from the germline V gene (reference sequence). Here the CDR3 reads CASSPPTGVGYTF. The CDR3 bases are TGTGCCAGCAGCCCACCAACAGGGGTGGGCTACACCTTC.

This rearrangement joins TRBV29-1 to TRBJ2-1; 8 bases map to TRBD2. Germline V CDR1 and CDR2: SQVTM, ANQGSEA. The CDR3 has 14 amino acids. The V and J ends lost 6 bases and 6 bases, in that order; junction bases with no gene match: 10. This chain's CDR3 is CSVITSGPFNEQFF. In DNA form, the CDR3 reads TGCAGCGTAATAACTAGCGGCCCCTTCAATGAGCAGTTCTTC.

DNA of the CDR3: TGTGCCAGCAGCCGCGGGACTAGCGGGAGGGGTACACAAGAGACCCAGTACTTC. Residues: CASSRGTSGRGTQETQYF. The chain joins TRBV4-2 to TRBJ2-5; 16 bases line up with TRBD2. CDR1 LGHNA and CDR2 YNFKEQ come from the germline V gene. With 4 bases clipped from V and 2 bases from J, the junction kept 7 bases outside the gene matches. CDR3 length: 18 amino acids.

The chain is built from TRBV7-9 and TRBJ2-5; a weak D match, TRBD2 (6 bases). The CDR3 is 12 residues long. V was trimmed by 8 bases and J by 1 base, leaving 8 bases between them. The V gene's germline CDR1 is SEHNR and CDR2 FQNEAQ (reference sequence). DNA of the CDR3: TGTGCCAGCGGGCGGGGCCAAGAGACCCAGTACTTC. It translates to CASGRGQETQYF.

The rearrangement links TRBV29-1 to TRBJ1-2; D possibly corresponds to TRBD1 (6 bases). The ends were cut back, 7 bases at V and 4 bases at J, with 13 bases in the middle. The CDR3 has 12 amino acids. Germline V gene sequence: CDR1 SQVTM, CDR2 ANQGSEA. The CDR3 reads CSALDRSYGYTF. CDR3 DNA sequence: TGCAGCGCCCTAGACAGGTCCTATGGCTACACCTTC.